This T cell receptor beta chain appears in the sequencing data of a study of shared clonotypes between healthy human individuals. As processed by the authors: Junction-only sequences without quality scores came from ImmunoSEQ, so filtering differed. Method: immunoSEQ multiplex PCR; TCRdb's copy keeps in-frame clones and lacks some. V and J calls and clone size follow that table, whereas D and trimming were derived from the DNA. Among 800,000 to 950,000 clones listed, about 96% were seen once. Study-level results: Memory subsets had estimated richness that was generally smaller than that of naive subsets. A handful of donors had around 5% of their naive CD4 clonotypes in common.

Naivety among CD8 cells was defined by CD45RO negativity and positive CCR7 selection, thereby excluding terminally differentiated effector memory CD45RA+ cells. The healthy adult donors were HIV-negative and reported no recent acute infections or vaccinations. Remarks on this clone: Its antigen is not identified.

Germline values: CDR1 MNHNS, CDR2 SASEGT. With 1 base removed from V and 5 bases from J, the gap between germline ends came to 12 bases. The CDR3 is made up of 14 amino acids. This chain uses TRBV6-1 with TRBJ2-7; D possibly corresponds to TRBD1 (5 bases). The source material was naive CD8+ T cells sorted from blood. This sequence was found in a man aged 30 to 39 in good health. The CDR3 loop reads CASSEGTGIDEQYF. For the CDR3, the DNA is TGTGCCAGCAGTGAAGGAACAGGAATCGACGAGCAGTACTTC.